This record looks at one T cell receptor (beta chain) sequence and its context. Its specificity is unknown. Germline V gives CDR1 ENHRY, CDR2 SYGVKD. This CDR3 spans 13 amino acids. V was clipped by 7 bases and J by 4 bases; unmatched bases: 4. These data belong to a study of molecular identifiers for immune sequencing clone quantification. TCRdb reprocessed the PCR reads with MiXCR, giving one entry per CDR3 protein. Here the sample spans 53,000 or so distinct CDR3 sequences, just over 35% being singletons. Broader study findings: Clones above 20 RNA copies contained over 98% of effector molecules and under 1% of naive molecules. The sizes of highly expanded clones could be underestimated when identical TCR molecules share a barcode.

This sequence was found in a human donor in good health. Some libraries in this study had Jurkat cell RNA spiked in. The chain employs TRBV10-3 and TRBJ2-3, with TRBD1 matching 8 bases. The sample was naive CD8+ T cells from blood, with Jurkat cell RNA spiked in. This sample's subset: FACS-sorted CD8+CD4-CCR7+CD45RA+ naive T cells. The CDR3 sequence is CAITPDRADTQYF. CDR3 in DNA: TGTGCCATCACACCGGACAGGGCAGATACGCAGTATTTT.